These 3 T cell receptor beta chains came from one sample sequenced in a study of beta chain features in type 1 diabetes. The isolated RNA, all of it, was reverse transcribed, so expressed TCRB transcripts were what got sequenced. The data were produced by immunoSEQ multiplex PCR, yet TCRdb's version contains in-frame clones alone and is incomplete. The data hold around 200,000 clones, with about 13% observed a single time. The sequencing input was central memory CD4+ T cells from blood. The receptors come from a woman aged 18-29 years in good health.

The rearrangement joins TRBV18 to TRBJ2-3; 7 positions agree with TRBD2. The CDR3 runs to 15 residues. Per the germline V gene, CDR1 is KGHSH and CDR2 is LQKENI. Trimming at V came to 3 bases and at J to 7 bases, leaving 10 bases not matched to a gene. CDR3 nucleotide sequence: TGTGCCAGCTCACCTGAGGTGGGAGGGTCAAATACGCAGTATTTT. As protein: CASSPEVGGSNTQYF.

In its sample, this clone was seen a few times. J is TRBJ1-1 and V is TRBV29-1; TRBD1 might be the D (6 bases). This CDR3 is 13 amino acids long. In germline, CDR1 is SQVTM, CDR2 ANQGSEA. Trimming removed 6 bases at V and 1 base at J, with 12 bases between. CDR3 in amino acids: CSVRTAANTEAFF. CDR3 nucleotide sequence: TGCAGCGTGCGGACAGCAGCGAACACTGAAGCTTTCTTT. The whole variable domain, remainder taken from reference TRBV29-1 and TRBJ1-1, is SAVISQKPSRDICQRGTSLTIQCQVDSQVTMMFWYRQQPGQSLTLIATANQGSEATYESGFVIDKFPISRPNLTFSTLTVSNMSPEDSSIYLCSVRTAANTEAFFGQGTRLTVV.

In this sample, this clone turned up a few times. The chain carries TRBV6-5 and TRBJ2-7, with 11 bases matching TRBD1. Losses at the gene ends were 7 bases for V and 2 bases for J; bases not matched to a gene: 4. The germline gives CDR1 MNHEY, CDR2 SVGAGI. This CDR3 contains 14 residues. In nucleotides, the CDR3 is TGTGCCAGCACTCCGGGACAGGGGGCCTACGAGCAGTACTTC. Its protein is CASTPGQGAYEQYF.